Following are 23 T cell receptor beta chains from one sample sequenced in a study of CD8 T cells in Susac syndrome. RNA totalling about 0.45 to 1 ug underwent reverse transcription with random hexamers. TCRdb analysed the immunoSEQ multiplex PCR reads with MiXCR anew, one entry per CDR3 protein. This sample has about 210,000 distinct CDR3 sequences, with about 95% found just once. The sequenced sample consisted of CD4+ T cells from PBMCs. These receptors originate from a human donor with Susac syndrome.

The chain employs TRBV6-5 and TRBJ1-3; 8 bases line up with TRBD1. Germline values: CDR1 MNHEY, CDR2 SVGAGI. With V trimmed by 6 bases and J by 3 bases, 4 bases remained unmatched. The CDR3 contains 14 residues. CDR3 amino acids: CASRQGANGNTIYF. The CDR3 region has the DNA TGTGCCAGCAGGCAGGGGGCGAATGGAAACACCATATATTTT.

This chain uses TRBV20-1 with TRBJ2-3; a possible D gene is TRBD2 (7 bases). V lost 3 bases and J lost 6, with 16 bases in between. This CDR3 region has 14 residues. Germline V gene sequence: CDR1 DFQATT, CDR2 SNEGSKA (reference sequence). This CDR3 reads CSASRGGSSDTQYF. DNA for the CDR3: TGCAGTGCTAGTAGGGGGGGGTCGTCCGATACGCAGTATTTT.

The chain recombines TRBV28 with TRBJ1-2, with TRBD1 identical over 7 bases. CDR3 length: 13 residues. Looked up from germline, CDR1 is MDHEN and CDR2 is SYDVKM. V gave up 6 bases and J gave up 6 bases; unmatched junction bases: 7. CDR3 sequence: CASSPDRIHGYTF. CDR3 DNA: TGTGCCAGCAGCCCGGACAGGATCCATGGCTACACCTTC.

This clonotype occurred a few times. The chain is built from TRBV28 and TRBJ2-5, with TRBD1 matching over 7 bases. Germline CDR1 MDHEN, CDR2 SYDVKM. J gave up 3 bases and V 7 bases, and 2 bases lay outside the gene matches. The CDR3 has 12 residues. The CDR3 region is CASTQGEETQYF. CDR3 coding DNA: TGTGCCAGCACCCAGGGGGAAGAGACCCAGTACTTC.

The chain links TRBV6-1 to TRBJ2-1; 7 nucleotides match TRBD2. Germline loops: CDR1 MNHNS, CDR2 SASEGT. The CDR3 is made up of 12 amino acids. V trimming: 6 bases; J trimming: 12 bases; junction bases outside the gene matches: 8. As DNA, the CDR3 is TGTGCCAGCAGCGCGGGGGTTCCGCGGCAGTTCTTC. Amino acid sequence: CASSAGVPRQFF.

This rearrangement joins TRBV12-3 or TRBV12-4 to TRBJ2-6, with D possibly being TRBD1 (5 bases). The CDR3 is 15 amino acids. The V gene lost 4 bases and the J gene lost 4 bases, with 11 bases spanning the gap. CDR3 sequence reads: CASSSTELGANVLTF. DNA of the CDR3: TGTGCCAGCAGTTCGACAGAGCTGGGGGCCAACGTCCTGACTTTC.

The chain couples TRBV9 to TRBJ2-6, with D perhaps TRBD2 (6 bases). The CDR3 sequence is 17 residues long. Trimming stripped 0 bases from V and 0 bases from J, with 10 bases between. Per germline, CDR1 SGDLS and CDR2 YYNGEE. This chain's CDR3 is CASSVAGLNSGANVLTF. CDR3 nucleotides: TGTGCCAGCAGCGTAGCGGGACTGAACTCTGGGGCCAACGTCCTGACTTTC.

The chain has TRBV20-1 and TRBJ1-1, with D tentatively TRBD1 (5 bases). V was clipped by 3 bases and J by 0 bases, with 11 bases between them. The CDR3 sequence is 14 residues long. Germline values: CDR1 DFQATT, CDR2 SNEGSKA (reference sequence). The CDR3 here is CSASPGTMNTEAFF. For the CDR3, the DNA is TGCAGTGCTAGCCCCGGGACGATGAACACTGAAGCTTTCTTT.

The V call is TRBV27, the J call TRBJ2-5, with TRBD2 matching 7 bases. Germline lookup yields CDR1 MNHEY and CDR2 SMNVEV (reference sequence). This CDR3 contains 13 residues. After removal of 6 bases from V and 1 base from J, the junction contained 2 bases not matched to a gene. The CDR3 spells CASRPSGQETQYF. DNA of the CDR3: TGTGCCAGCAGACCTAGCGGCCAAGAGACCCAGTACTTC.

The chain links TRBV29-1 to TRBJ2-3; TRBD2 agrees at 8 bases. The CDR3 loop spans 16 amino acids. Trimming took 8 bases from V and 2 from J; bases not matched to a gene: 15. Germline V gene sequence: CDR1 SQVTM, CDR2 ANQGSEA. CDR3 amino acids: CSPLWASGGDTDTQYF. DNA of the CDR3: TGCAGCCCATTGTGGGCAAGCGGGGGAGACACAGATACGCAGTATTTT.

The chain joins TRBV30 to TRBJ1-1; TRBD1 might be the D (5 bases). Germline-derived CDR1 and CDR2 are GTSNPN and SVGIG (reference sequence). Between the trimmed V and J ends, which lost 3 bases and 6 bases, there was a span of 20 bases. The CDR3 runs to 15 residues. CDR3 in DNA: TGTGCCTGGAGAGGGGAAGGGGCGGGAACGGCTGAAGCTTTCTTT. Translated, it gives CAWRGEGAGTAEAFF. Full variable domain (missing parts from reference TRBV30 and TRBJ1-1): SQTIHQWPATLVQPVGSPLSLECTVEGTSNPNLYWYRQAAGRGLQLLFYSVGIGQISSEVPQNLSASRPQDRQFILSSKKLLLSDSGFYLCAWRGEGAGTAEAFFGQGTRLTVV.

The rearrangement joins TRBV7-2 to TRBJ1-5; no clear D. The CDR3 covers 15 residues. Germline V CDR1 and CDR2: SGHTA, FQGNSA. The germline V and J ends were trimmed by 3 bases and 2 bases, with 11 bases remaining between them. The chain's CDR3 is CASSFWEVGNQPQHF. In nucleotides, the CDR3 is TGTGCCAGCAGCTTCTGGGAGGTGGGCAATCAGCCCCAGCATTTT.

V is TRBV4-3 and J is TRBJ2-1; D gene uncertain. Germline loops: CDR1 LGHNA, CDR2 YSLEER. The CDR3 spans 13 residues. V was trimmed by 4 bases and J by 7 bases, leaving 11 bases between them. The CDR3 here is CASSRALINEQFF. The CDR3 bases are TGCGCCAGCAGCCGAGCGCTGATTAATGAGCAGTTCTTC.

The chain couples TRBV20-1 to TRBJ1-6; D is perhaps TRBD1 (5 bases). Germline CDR1 and CDR2: DFQATT and SNEGSKA (reference sequence). The CDR3 has 13 residues. V was clipped by 7 bases and J by 7 bases, with 14 bases between them. In DNA form, the CDR3 reads TGCAGTGGAGTGGGACGGAACAATTCACCCCTCCACTTT. Encoded protein: CSGVGRNNSPLHF.

This clonotype was picked up a small number of times. J is TRBJ1-2 and V is TRBV14, with 8 positions matching TRBD1. Germline V lookup: CDR1 SGHDN, CDR2 FVKESK. With 4 bases clipped from V and 0 bases from J, the junction kept 1 base outside the gene matches. The CDR3 covers 14 residues. As DNA, the CDR3 is TGTGCCAGCAGCCCGACAGGGGCTAACTATGGCTACACCTTC. This sequence encodes CASSPTGANYGYTF.

This clonotype was seen just once. The V call is TRBV5-1, the J call TRBJ1-4; D might be TRBD1 (6 bases). CDR3 length: 14 residues. Trimming removed 2 bases from V and 7 bases from J, with 12 bases in between. CDR1 is SGHRS and CDR2 is YFSETQ in the germline V gene. The CDR3 region is CASSLFRGTEKLFF. The CDR3 region has the DNA TGCGCCAGCAGCTTATTCAGGGGAACTGAAAAACTGTTTTTT.

The chain joins TRBV7-2 to TRBJ2-6; TRBD1 matches at 9 bases. Germline lookup yields CDR1 SGHTA and CDR2 FQGNSA. There are 16 residues in the CDR3. V lost 5 bases to trimming and J lost 2 bases; unmatched junction nucleotides: 4. As DNA, the CDR3 is TGTGCCAGCAGCGTGACAGGGGGGGCTGGGGCCAACGTCCTGACTTTC. This sequence encodes CASSVTGGAGANVLTF.

The DNA of the CDR3 is TGTGCCACCAGTGATTCTGGACGGGGTGAAAGGGACAATGAGCAGTTCTTC. Its protein product is CATSDSGRGERDNEQFF. The rearrangement links TRBV24-1 to TRBJ2-1; D possibly corresponds to TRBD2 (5 bases). Germline V gene sequence: CDR1 KGHDR, CDR2 SFDVKD. The CDR3 sequence is 17 residues long. V was trimmed by 2 bases and J by 5 bases, leaving 18 bases between them.

The chain carries TRBV7-2 and TRBJ2-3, with D unclear. This CDR3 contains 13 residues. V lost 4 bases and J 2 bases, leaving 7 bases between the germline ends. Germline CDR1 and CDR2: SGHTA and FQGNSA. This CDR3 is CASSSATTDTQYF. CDR3 sequence (DNA): TGTGCCAGCAGCTCGGCCACCACAGATACGCAGTATTTT.

This sequence joins TRBV20-1 and TRBJ2-7; D is possibly TRBD2 (6 bases). CDR3 length: 15 amino acids. CDR1 is DFQATT, CDR2 SNEGSKA, per germline (reference sequence). V was pared by 0 bases and J by 2 bases, with 14 bases between. CDR3 coding DNA: TGCAGTGCTAGAGATCCCGGCGGCGGGACCTACGAGCAGTACTTC. It codes for CSARDPGGGTYEQYF.

V and J are TRBV20-1 and TRBJ1-1; D gene unclear. Germline loops: CDR1 DFQATT, CDR2 SNEGSKA (reference sequence). V was pared by 2 bases and J by 7 bases, with 14 bases between. This CDR3 region has 13 residues. CDR3 region: CSARPSSPGEAFF. For the CDR3, the DNA is TGCAGTGCTAGACCGTCTTCCCCTGGTGAAGCTTTCTTT.

The chain carries TRBV29-1 and TRBJ2-3; D is tentatively TRBD1 or TRBD2 (5 bases each). V lost 7 bases, J lost 0 bases, and 14 bases lay in between. The CDR3 length is 14 residues. Germline assignment: CDR1 SQVTM and CDR2 ANQGSEA. The CDR3 DNA sequence: TGCAGCGCCCCGGGGCCTAGGAGCACAGATACGCAGTATTTT. It codes for CSAPGPRSTDTQYF.

The CDR3 region has the DNA TGTGCCAGTTCTCAACCACAGGGGAATGGCTACACCTTC. Translated, it gives CASSQPQGNGYTF. This sequence joins TRBV19 and TRBJ1-2; 7 bases line up with TRBD1. The CDR3 totals 13 residues. CDR1 and CDR2 from the germline V gene are LNHDA and SQIVND (reference sequence). The V segment lost 8 bases and the J segment 6 bases; nucleotides outside the gene matches: 9.